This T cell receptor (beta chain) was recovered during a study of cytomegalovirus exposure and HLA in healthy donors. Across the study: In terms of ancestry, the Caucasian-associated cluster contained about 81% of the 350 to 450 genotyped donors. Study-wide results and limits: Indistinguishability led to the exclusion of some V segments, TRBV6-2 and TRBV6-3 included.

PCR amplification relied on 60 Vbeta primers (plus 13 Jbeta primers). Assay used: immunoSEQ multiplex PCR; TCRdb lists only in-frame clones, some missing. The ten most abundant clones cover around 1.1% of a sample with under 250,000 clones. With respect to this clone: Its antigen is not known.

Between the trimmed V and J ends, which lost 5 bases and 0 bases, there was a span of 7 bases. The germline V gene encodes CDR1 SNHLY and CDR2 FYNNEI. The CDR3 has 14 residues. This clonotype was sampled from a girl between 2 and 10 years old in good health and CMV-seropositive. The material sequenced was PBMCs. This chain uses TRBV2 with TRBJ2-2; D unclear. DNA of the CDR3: TGTGCCAGCAGTTCACTTGCGAACACCGGGGAGCTGTTTTTT. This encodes CASSSLANTGELFF.